This T cell receptor beta chain was sequenced for a study of CD4+ T cells in melanoma. Study observations and caveats: Reportedly, melanoma neoantigen-specific CD4+ T cells showed varied differentiation states. CD8+ T cell, macrophage and B cell function reportedly correlated with neoantigen-specific CD4+ T cells.

There are 14 residues in the CDR3. Trimming pared 4 bases from V and 1 base from J, leaving 11 bases between. The V gene's germline CDR1 is SGHRS and CDR2 YFSETQ. With respect to this clone: Its target is unknown.

Profiled with immunoSEQ multiplex PCR; TCRdb holds only in-frame clones, not every one. The sample consists of roughly 13,000 clones, about 74% of them appearing once. The receptor was isolated from a human donor with melanoma. The sequencing sample was made of cells from a culture (not recorded whether cultured in vitro). The chain joins TRBV5-1 to TRBJ1-1; TRBD1 is a possible D gene (6 bases). In nucleotides, the CDR3 is TGCGCCAGCAGCAACAACAGGGCGAACACTGAAGCTTTCTTT. Its protein product is CASSNNRANTEAFF.